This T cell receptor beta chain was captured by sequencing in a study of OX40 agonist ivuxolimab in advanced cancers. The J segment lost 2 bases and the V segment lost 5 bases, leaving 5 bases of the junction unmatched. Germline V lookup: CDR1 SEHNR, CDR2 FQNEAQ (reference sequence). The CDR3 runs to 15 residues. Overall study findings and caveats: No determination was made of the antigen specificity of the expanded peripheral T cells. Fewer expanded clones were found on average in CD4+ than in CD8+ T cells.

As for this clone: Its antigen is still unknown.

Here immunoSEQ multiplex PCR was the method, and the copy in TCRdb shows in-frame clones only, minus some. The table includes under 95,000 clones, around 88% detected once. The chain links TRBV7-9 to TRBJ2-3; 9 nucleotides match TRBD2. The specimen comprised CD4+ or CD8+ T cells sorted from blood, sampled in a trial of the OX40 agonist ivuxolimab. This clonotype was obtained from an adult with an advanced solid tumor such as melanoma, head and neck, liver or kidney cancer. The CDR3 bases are TGTGCCAGCAGCGCGGGACTAGCTGACACAGATACGCAGTATTTT. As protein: CASSAGLADTDTQYF.